These 14 T cell receptor beta chains were all obtained from the same sample, sequenced in a study of identical twins. TCRdb reanalysed the 5' RACE reads using MiXCR and keeps one entry per CDR3 protein. The profile shows some 730,000 distinct CDR3 sequences, about 20% of them singletons. This sample also belongs to another study, concerning T cells expressing NK-cell markers.

The sample comprised PBMCs. Receptor source: a woman in her late teens or twenties in good health.

The rearrangement joins TRBV12-3 or TRBV12-4 to TRBJ1-4, with D maybe TRBD1 (6 bases). This CDR3 contains 13 residues. V dropped 8 bases and J dropped 4 bases, with 11 bases sitting between them. For the CDR3, the DNA is TGTGCCAGCGCAGGGGCTGGTAATGAAAAACTGTTTTTT. Translated: CASAGAGNEKLFF.

The chain uses TRBV6-2 or TRBV6-3 and TRBJ2-6; D is perhaps TRBD1 (5 bases). V was shortened by 6 bases and J by 3 bases, with 12 bases between the two germline ends. The CDR3 has 15 amino acids. Germline loops: CDR1 MNHEY, CDR2 SVGEGT. CDR3 region: CASRPRVRGANVLTF. CDR3 DNA sequence: TGTGCCAGCAGACCCAGGGTACGTGGGGCCAACGTCCTGACTTTC.

This clonotype occurred many times. The chain employs TRBV7-2 and TRBJ2-7, with D unresolved. The germline CDR1 and CDR2 sequences are SGHTA and FQGNSA. Trimming left V 3 bases short and J 0 bases short, with 6 bases between. CDR3 length equals 13 residues. The CDR3 coding sequence is TGTGCCAGCAGCTTGACTTACTCCTACGAGCAGTACTTC. This codes for CASSLTYSYEQYF.

The CDR3 region has the DNA TGCAGTGCAAGACTAGCGGGAGAGACCCAGTACTTC. Translated, it gives CSARLAGETQYF. V and J are TRBV20-1 and TRBJ2-5; 10 bases fit TRBD2. Unmatched junction bases numbered 2, after V lost 6 bases and J lost 4 bases. The germline V gene has CDR1 DFQATT and CDR2 SNEGSKA (reference sequence). The CDR3 totals 12 residues.

For this clonotype: A much bigger clone sits one base away, suggesting this may be a read error. This CDR3 reads CASSLRGPGELFF. The CDR3 DNA is TGTGCCAGCAGCTTACGGGGGCCCGGGGAGCTGTTTTTT. The J gene is TRBJ2-2, the V gene TRBV11-3; D could derive from TRBD1 or TRBD2 (6 bases each). Germline-derived CDR1 and CDR2 are SGHNT and YENEEA. Trimming cost V 2 bases and J 6 bases, with 7 bases left between them. This CDR3 is 13 amino acids long. The complete variable domain, with remaining parts taken from reference TRBV11-3 and TRBJ2-2, reads EAGVVQSPRYKIIEKKQPVAFWCNPISGHNTLYWYLQNLGQGPELLIRYENEEAVDDSQLPKDRFSAERLKGVDSTLKIQPAELGDSAVYLCASSLRGPGELFFGEGSRLTVL.

In this sample, this clonotype turned up a few times. The chain links TRBV6-5 to TRBJ1-5; TRBD1 matches at 7 bases. This CDR3 contains 16 residues. The germline V gene encodes CDR1 MNHEY and CDR2 SVGAGI. Trimming removed 2 bases from V and 4 bases from J; junction bases left unmatched: 8. CDR3 loop: CASSYLGAGGNQPQHF. CDR3 nucleotide sequence: TGTGCCAGCAGTTACCTGGGAGCAGGGGGTAATCAGCCCCAGCATTTT.

This clonotype was detected only a few times. The rearrangement links TRBV24-1 to TRBJ2-1, with 11 positions matching TRBD2. Germline V gene sequence: CDR1 KGHDR, CDR2 SFDVKD. V shed 3 bases and J 6 bases; nucleotides not matched to a gene: 6. CDR3 length: 16 amino acids. DNA of the CDR3: TGTGCCACCAGTGATCCAACTAGCGGGAGTCTCAATGAGCAGTTCTTC. Residues: CATSDPTSGSLNEQFF.

This clonotype was counted a few times. This chain links TRBV10-2 with TRBJ2-2; D not certain. Per germline, CDR1 WSHSY and CDR2 SAAADI. V lost 6 bases to trimming and J lost 0 bases, with 8 bases between them. The CDR3 spans 14 residues. The CDR3 spells CASRLGSNTGELFF. The DNA for the CDR3 is TGCGCCAGCAGGCTTGGCTCGAACACCGGGGAGCTGTTTTTT.

The sample holds a few counts of this clonotype. The chain has TRBV12-5 and TRBJ2-1; TRBD2 aligns across 13 bases. This CDR3 region has 16 residues. CDR1 is LGHNT and CDR2 is FRNRAP in the germline V gene. V trimming: 2 bases; J trimming: 7 bases; junction bases outside the gene matches: 5. Here the CDR3 reads CASGLPGTSGMNEQFF. Here the CDR3 DNA reads TGTGCTAGTGGTTTGCCCGGGACTAGCGGGATGAATGAGCAGTTCTTC.

This clonotype was seen a few times. This chain joins TRBV7-2 and TRBJ2-7, with TRBD2 matching over 10 bases. The junction had 7 bases not matched to a gene; V was cut back by 5 bases and J by 3 bases. The CDR3 spans 15 residues. The germline V gene has CDR1 SGHTA and CDR2 FQGNSA. The CDR3 bases are TGTGCCAGCAGCGGGTCCGGACTAGCGGTCTACGAGCAGTACTTC. It codes for CASSGSGLAVYEQYF.

The chain carries TRBV7-9 and TRBJ2-1; 7 bases line up with TRBD1. J lost 9 bases, V lost 4 bases, and 9 bases had no gene match. The length of the CDR3 is 14 residues. The V gene's germline CDR1 is SEHNR and CDR2 FQNEAQ (reference sequence). Here the CDR3 DNA reads TGTGCCAGCAGCTCTCGACAGGGCGATAGTGAGCAGTTCTTC. Encoded protein: CASSSRQGDSEQFF.

This clonotype was detected ten times or more. The rearrangement uses TRBV6-2 or TRBV6-3 and TRBJ2-1, with 7 bases fitting TRBD2. The CDR3 is 13 residues long. V was pared by 7 bases and J by 3 bases, with 3 bases of the junction left unmatched. Germline V CDR1 and CDR2: MNHEY, SVGEGT. In DNA, the CDR3 is TGTGCCAGCAAGGGAGGGTTCTACAATGAGCAGTTCTTC. Its translation: CASKGGFYNEQFF.

The chain carries TRBV29-1 and TRBJ2-1; TRBD2 is a possible D gene (6 bases). The V end lost 5 bases, the J end lost 0 bases, and 17 bases lay between the germline ends. The CDR3 loop spans 16 amino acids. The germline CDR1 and CDR2 sequences are SQVTM and ANQGSEA. CDR3 bases: TGCAGCGTTACCGACCCTAGCGAGAGCTCCTACAATGAGCAGTTCTTC. Amino acids: CSVTDPSESSYNEQFF.

This clonotype was detected only a few times. The genes are TRBV5-5 and TRBJ2-5, with D unresolved. The CDR3 runs to 14 residues. Trimming took 2 bases from V and 1 from J, leaving 9 bases between them. The V gene's germline CDR1 is SGHKS and CDR2 YYEKEE (reference sequence). The CDR3 DNA is TGTGCCAGCAGCTTCCAGAAAGCCCAAGAGACCCAGTACTTC. Translation gives CASSFQKAQETQYF.